Following are 3 T cell receptor beta chains from one sample sequenced in a study of blood T cell repertoires in COVID-19. The repertoire was sequenced with immunoSEQ multiplex PCR; TCRdb's copy has only in-frame clones and lacks some. Seen here are roughly 240,000 clones, 70% to 90% observed once, and the top ten hold about 2.3%. The sequencing input was PBMCs or T cells enriched from blood (not recorded which). Every receptor here comes from a woman aged 40 to 50 with acute COVID-19.

This clone came up once. V is TRBV7-9 and J is TRBJ2-2; perhaps TRBD2 as D (5 bases). Per the germline V gene, CDR1 is SEHNR and CDR2 is FQNEAQ (reference sequence). V lost 2 bases to trimming and J lost 6 bases, with 10 bases between them. CDR3 length: 14 amino acids. The CDR3 is CASSLMDFAGELFF. The CDR3, as DNA: TGTGCCAGCAGCTTAATGGACTTTGCCGGGGAGCTGTTTTTT. The entire variable domain, with the rest obtained from reference TRBV7-9 and TRBJ2-2, is as follows: DTGVSQNPRHKITKRGQNVTFRCDPISEHNRLYWYRQTLGQGPEFLTYFQNEAQLEKSRLLSDRFSAERPKGSFSTLEIQRTEQGDSAMYLCASSLMDFAGELFFGEGSRLTVL.

This clone was recorded only once. The chain combines TRBV6-2 or TRBV6-3 with TRBJ1-2; D unclear. The V end was cut by 5 bases, the J end by 8 bases, with 15 bases between. Germline values: CDR1 MNHEY, CDR2 SVGEGT. The CDR3 is 13 residues long. The chain's CDR3 is CASSLGPAGGYTF. CDR3 in DNA: TGTGCCAGCAGTCTGGGCCCCGCTGGGGGCTACACCTTC.

The chain has TRBV6-5 and TRBJ2-7; TRBD1 might be the D (6 bases). V gave up 0 bases and J gave up 3 bases, with 12 bases separating them. The V gene's germline CDR1 is MNHEY and CDR2 SVGAGI. The CDR3 consists of 15 residues. As DNA, the CDR3 is TGTGCCAGCAGTTACTCGATAACAGGGAGCTACGAGCAGTACTTC. Its protein product is CASSYSITGSYEQYF.